A selection of T cell receptor beta chains follows, all from one sample in a study of post-analysis software for immune sequencing data. MiXCR was run by TCRdb on the PCR reads, yielding one entry per CDR3 protein. The top ten clones hold roughly 1.6% of a sample with over 150,000 distinct CDR3 sequences, over 25% of them seen once. The sample consisted of blood. All receptors come from a girl aged 10 to 17 with multiple sclerosis. CDR3s include the opening cysteine and the closing phenylalanine or tryptophan. The D gene is left open where the match is weak. Not every row has a clone size; where given, it reads once, few, many or a size class.

V	D	length	J	size	DNA	CDR3
TRBV7-9	NA	16	TRBJ2-2	NA	TGTGCCAGCAGCCTCGACCGGGGCCCGAACACCGGGGAGCTGTTTTTT	CASSLDRGPNTGELFF
TRBV5-1	NA	13	TRBJ2-7	NA	TGCGCCAGCGGCCAGGGGTCGGGCTACGAGCAGTACTTC	CASGQGSGYEQYF
TRBV27	NA	16	TRBJ1-4	many	TGTGCCAGCAGTTTATATGGCGGGGGCGGGGGTGAAAAACTGTTTTTT	CASSLYGGGGGEKLFF
TRBV5-1	TRBD2	16	TRBJ2-1	NA	TGCGCCAGCAGCCCCCGGGAAATAGCGGGAGTCGATGAGCAGTTCTTC	CASSPREIAGVDEQFF
TRBV13	NA	12	TRBJ2-3	few	TGTGCCAGCAGCTTAAATCGAAATACGCAGTATTTT	CASSLNRNTQYF
TRBV15	TRBD1	15	TRBJ1-4	few	TGTGCCACCAGCAGGACAGGGTCGGGTAATGAAAAACTGTTTTTT	CATSRTGSGNEKLFF
TRBV3-1	NA	13	TRBJ1-1	few	TGTGCCAGCAGCCAAGGGGCCCACACTGAAGCTTTCTTT	CASSQGAHTEAFF
TRBV20-1	TRBD1	16	TRBJ2-5	many	TGCAGTGCTAGGGCTGGTCTGGGACAGGGGTTGGAGACCCAGTACTTC	CSARAGLGQGLETQYF
TRBV12-3/TRBV12-4	NA	13	TRBJ1-1	many	TGTGCCAGCAGGATCCTCGGTAACACTGAAGCTTTCTTT	CASRILGNTEAFF
TRBV21-1	NA	18	TRBJ2-2	once	TGTGCCAGCAGCACGATGACAGGGCCACCCAGGAACACCGGGGAGCTGTTTTTT	CASSTMTGPPRNTGELFF
TRBV7-6	NA	16	TRBJ2-1	many	TGTGCCAGCAGCTTGCGGGACTCGGGCTCCTACAATGAGCAGTTCTTC	CASSLRDSGSYNEQFF
TRBV28	NA	15	TRBJ1-2	NA	TGTGCCAGCAGTTGGGGCAGTCGTTTGGGCTATGGCTACACCTTC	CASSWGSRLGYGYTF
TRBV5-1	NA	15	TRBJ2-1	few	TGCGCCAGCAGCTTTATGGACCTCCTGGGGAATGAGCAGTTCTTC	CASSFMDLLGNEQFF
TRBV6-1	TRBD1	15	TRBJ2-1	NA	TGTGCCAGCAGTGGACAGGGGATTTCCTACAATGAGCAGTTCTTC	CASSGQGISYNEQFF
TRBV10-3	TRBD2	17	TRBJ2-5	many	TGTGCCATCAGTGGCGGCGATAGCGGGAAGGGGAGAGAGACCCAGTACTTC	CAISGGDSGKGRETQYF
TRBV18	TRBD2	16	TRBJ2-3	NA	TGTGCCAGCTCACGGCGGGCGGGAGCGAGTACAGATACGCAGTATTTT	CASSRRAGASTDTQYF
TRBV6-6	TRBD1	14	TRBJ1-1	few	TGTGCCAGCGGGTTGGGACAGGGGAGCACTGAAGCTTTCTTT	CASGLGQGSTEAFF
TRBV21-1	NA	17	TRBJ2-3	few	TGTGCCAGCAGCAAACACCACTCCGGACAGGGGACAGATACGCAGTATTTT	CASSKHHSGQGTDTQYF
TRBV5-5	TRBD1	16	TRBJ1-6	NA	TGTGCCAGCAGGGGAGGAACAGGGACAGTTAATTCACCCCTCCACTTT	CASRGGTGTVNSPLHF
TRBV5-1	TRBD1	13	TRBJ2-2	many	TGCGCCAGCAGCTTAACAGGGGATCGGGAGCTGTTTTTT	CASSLTGDRELFF
TRBV12-3/TRBV12-4	TRBD1	14	TRBJ2-5	many	TGTGCCAGCAGTAGACAGGGACGGGTAAAGACCCAGTACTTC	CASSRQGRVKTQYF
TRBV5-1	NA	13	TRBJ2-1	many	TGCGCCAGCAGCTTGGAGTCCATCAATGAGCAGTTCTTC	CASSLESINEQFF
TRBV29-1	NA	11	TRBJ1-2	many	TGCAGCGTTGAGGGGGGAGATGGCTACACCTTC	CSVEGGDGYTF
TRBV6-5	NA	13	TRBJ1-1	few	TGTGCCTGCAGTTACGCCCAAAACACTGAAGCTTTCTTT	CACSYAQNTEAFF
TRBV28	NA	15	TRBJ2-5	many	TGTGCCAGCTGCCGGGTGGGGGTATGGGTGGAGACCCAGTACTTC	CASCRVGVWVETQYF
TRBV14	NA	16	TRBJ1-1	few	TGTGCCAGCAGCCAAGTTCTCGGACAAGGACTGACCGAAGCTTTCTTT	CASSQVLGQGLTEAFF
TRBV3-1	TRBD2	15	TRBJ2-1	NA	TGTGCCAGCAGCTACGGGGCGGGAGCGGGCAATGGGCAGTTCTTC	CASSYGAGAGNGQFF
TRBV12-3/TRBV12-4	NA	14	TRBJ1-2	many	TGTGCCAGCAGTTTAGGGGGACCGCCCGGTGGCTACACCTTC	CASSLGGPPGGYTF
TRBV2	TRBD1	16	TRBJ1-1	NA	TGTGCCAGCAGTTCGGACAGGGGGAATCTGAACACTGAAGCTTTCTTT	CASSSDRGNLNTEAFF
TRBV5-1	TRBD1	18	TRBJ1-2	NA	TGCGCCAGCAGCCCGGGGAGGGACAGGAGAACAATTTTCTATGGCTACACCTTC	CASSPGRDRRTIFYGYTF
TRBV5-5	TRBD1	14	TRBJ2-3	many	TGTGCCAGCAGCCCACCTGACAGGGTCCGATCGCAGTATTTT	CASSPPDRVRSQYF
TRBV20-1	TRBD1	15	TRBJ1-5	NA	TGCAGTGCTAATACAGGGGAGAATAGCAATCAGCCCCAGCATTTT	CSANTGENSNQPQHF
TRBV12-3/TRBV12-4	NA	12	TRBJ2-7	NA	TGTGCCAGCAGTTTGTGGCGCGACGAGCAGTACTTC	CASSLWRDEQYF
TRBV12-3/TRBV12-4	NA	13	TRBJ2-1	NA	TGTGCCAGCAGTTTATACACCTACAATGAGCGGTTCTTC	CASSLYTYNERFF
TRBV7-3	TRBD2	15	TRBJ2-1	many	TGTGCCAGCAGCTTGGCGGGAGTGAGCTACAATGAGCAGTTCTTC	CASSLAGVSYNEQFF
TRBV5-1	NA	15	TRBJ1-2	many	TGCGCCAGCAGCCCTGCGGGACCGACGAACTATGGCTACACCTTC	CASSPAGPTNYGYTF
TRBV9	NA	13	TRBJ2-1	once	TGTGCCAGCAGAGCAGACAGGAACAATGAGCAGTTCTTC	CASRADRNNEQFF
TRBV7-9	NA	14	TRBJ1-1	NA	TGTGCCAGCAGCTTAGGGCGGGCGGAGTTTGAAGCTTTCTTT	CASSLGRAEFEAFF
TRBV18	TRBD2	15	TRBJ2-1	NA	TGTGCCAGCTCACCGAAAGGGCGGGAGCGGGATGAGCAGTTCTTC	CASSPKGRERDEQFF
TRBV5-1	NA	17	TRBJ2-7	few	TGCGCCAGCAGCTTGGAAGCCTCCGGGACTTACTCCTACGAGCAGTACTTC	CASSLEASGTYSYEQYF
TRBV11-1	NA	14	TRBJ2-5	many	TGTGCCAGCAGCCATACGGACAGAGAAGAGACCCAGTACTTC	CASSHTDREETQYF
TRBV6-5	TRBD2	15	TRBJ2-7	many	TGTGCCAGCAGTTATAGCGGGGTGGGAGTCTACGAGCAGTACTTC	CASSYSGVGVYEQYF
TRBV4-1	NA	15	TRBJ1-1	few	TGCGCCAGCAGCCAAGAGCTATCCCTCGGCCTAGAGGCTTTCTTT	CASSQELSLGLEAFF
TRBV29-1	NA	15	TRBJ2-7	NA	TGCAGCGTTGAAGGGACCCCAGGAAACTCCTACGAGCAGTACTTC	CSVEGTPGNSYEQYF
TRBV9	TRBD2	14	TRBJ2-7	many	TGTGCCAGCAGCGGGGGACTAGAATCCTACGAGCAGTACTTC	CASSGGLESYEQYF
TRBV7-9	NA	11	TRBJ2-5	many	TGTGCCAGCAGCTTATTGGAGACCCAGTACTTC	CASSLLETQYF
TRBV6-2/TRBV6-3	NA	16	TRBJ2-2	few	TGTGCCAGCAGCCAAGACCGAAAGGTGAACACCGGGGAGCTGTTTTTT	CASSQDRKVNTGELFF
TRBV11-2	NA	15	TRBJ2-3	many	TGTGCCAGCAGCTTAGACCAAGGTAGCACAGATACGCAGTATTTT	CASSLDQGSTDTQYF
TRBV7-3	NA	16	TRBJ2-3	NA	TGTGCCAGCAGCTTAATAGGGGGCGGGATCGCAGATACGCAGTATTTT	CASSLIGGGIADTQYF
TRBV20-1	NA	14	TRBJ2-7	many	TGCAGTGCTAGATCGGGGGCCTCCTCCTACGAGCAGTACTTC	CSARSGASSYEQYF
TRBV7-2	TRBD2	14	TRBJ2-3	NA	TGTGCCAGCACCTATAGCGGGCCGATAGATATGCAGTATTTT	CASTYSGPIDMQYF
TRBV12-3/TRBV12-4	TRBD1	15	TRBJ1-2	few	TGTGCCGGAGGGATCCCTACCGGGACAGGGTATCGCTACACCTTC	CAGGIPTGTGYRYTF
TRBV20-1	TRBD1	12	TRBJ1-1	few	TGCAGTGCTAGGACCGGGACAGAGGAAGCTTTCTTT	CSARTGTEEAFF